The 5 T cell receptor beta chains presented below share a single source sample, sequenced in a study of cytomegalovirus exposure and HLA in healthy donors. The PCR made use of 60 Vbeta and 13 Jbeta primers. Clones were read by immunoSEQ multiplex PCR, and TCRdb kept only the in-frame ones, dropping some. Its clone listing holds about 140,000 clones. The material sequenced was PBMCs. The origin of the receptors is a male donor in good health and CMV-seronegative.

This CDR3 is CASSPREGSATNEKLFF. The CDR3, as DNA: TGTGCCAGCAGCCCACGGGAGGGGTCTGCAACTAATGAAAAACTGTTTTTT. The gene calls are TRBV7-8 and TRBJ1-4; the D gene is possibly TRBD1 (5 bases). Per the germline V gene, CDR1 is SGHVS and CDR2 is FQNEAQ. The CDR3 has 17 residues. The ends were cut back, 5 bases at V and 0 bases at J, with 16 bases in the middle.

The chain has TRBV5-1 and TRBJ2-1; D possibly corresponds to TRBD1 (7 bases). Germline loops: CDR1 SGHRS, CDR2 YFSETQ. Trimming removed 1 base from V and 9 bases from J, with 11 bases in between. There are 13 residues in the CDR3. The CDR3 sequence is CASSLQGGGEQFF. The CDR3 DNA follows: TGCGCCAGCAGCTTGCAGGGGGGCGGTGAGCAGTTCTTC.

The chain recombines TRBV4-3 with TRBJ2-3; the match to TRBD2 covers 10 bases. The germline V gene has CDR1 LGHNA and CDR2 YSLEER. This CDR3 contains 17 residues. The junction had 10 bases not matched to a gene; V was cut back by 4 bases and J by 3 bases. CDR3 in amino acids: CASSPGGSGGFTDTQYF. In nucleotides, the CDR3 is TGCGCCAGCAGCCCTGGGGGTAGCGGGGGGTTTACAGATACGCAGTATTTT.

The chain joins TRBV6-6 to TRBJ2-5; no reliable D call. V was shortened by 6 bases and J by 4 bases, with 6 bases between the two germline ends. Germline-derived CDR1 and CDR2 are MNHNY and SVGAGI (reference sequence). The CDR3 consists of 11 residues. CDR3 DNA: TGTGCCAGCAGCTCAGTAGAGACCCAGTACTTC. Amino acid sequence: CASSSVETQYF.

The chain has TRBV7-9 and TRBJ2-1; the D gene is possibly TRBD2 (5 bases). Trimming stripped 5 bases from V and 5 bases from J, with 16 bases between. This CDR3 is 15 amino acids long. The germline V gene has CDR1 SEHNR and CDR2 FQNEAQ (reference sequence). CDR3 DNA sequence: TGTGCCAGCAGCGCCTCCGGGAATGTAAACAATGAGCAGTTCTTC. Encoded protein: CASSASGNVNNEQFF.